A single sample is the source of the 6 T cell receptor beta chains below, sequenced in a study of T cell responses to AZD1222 COVID-19 vaccine. TCRdb keeps only in-frame clones here, not all; method: immunoSEQ multiplex PCR. The sample shows approximately 60,000 clones, 65% to 90% of them seen only once. The sample was peripheral blood, taken on day 0 of AZD1222 vaccination. The source of these receptors is an adult in good health.

This chain joins TRBV6-6 and TRBJ2-1; no clear D gene. The CDR3 sequence is 14 residues long. CDR1 MNHNY and CDR2 SVGAGI come from the germline V gene (reference sequence). V was clipped by 6 bases and J by 1 base, with 10 bases between them. The CDR3: CASSPVSSYNEQFF. CDR3 sequence (DNA): TGTGCCAGCAGCCCTGTCAGTTCCTACAATGAGCAGTTCTTC.

The chain employs TRBV3-1 (or the pseudogene TRBV3-2) and TRBJ2-5, with D unclear. Germline-derived CDR1 and CDR2 are LGHDT and YNNKEL (reference sequence). There are 12 residues in the CDR3. The V gene lost 3 bases and the J gene lost 3 bases, with 5 bases spanning the gap. The CDR3 DNA follows: TGTGCCAGCAGCCACTCAGAAGAGACCCAGTACTTC. Its translation is CASSHSEETQYF.

This chain uses TRBV27 with TRBJ2-5; weak D call: TRBD2 (5 bases). Trimming took off 2 bases at V and 4 bases at J, with 8 bases between the two ends. The CDR3 covers 13 residues. The germline gives CDR1 MNHEY, CDR2 SMNVEV (reference sequence). CDR3 residues: CASSLSSAETQYF. CDR3 in DNA: TGTGCCAGCAGTTTAAGTAGCGCAGAGACCCAGTACTTC.

The chain couples TRBV10-2 to TRBJ1-5, with D possibly being TRBD1 (6 bases). The CDR3 extends over 16 amino acids. The germline gives CDR1 WSHSY, CDR2 SAAADI. V shed 3 bases and J shed 3 bases, with 15 bases lying between them. As DNA, the CDR3 is TGCGCCAGCAGTGACCGAAACAGGGAATACAATCAGCCCCAGCATTTT. This codes for CASSDRNREYNQPQHF.

This clone was detected once. V usage is TRBV3-1 (or the pseudogene TRBV3-2) and J usage is TRBJ1-4, with a weak D call TRBD1 (6 bases). CDR3 size: 12 residues. Germline assignment: CDR1 LGHDT and CDR2 YNNKEL (reference sequence). Deletions cut 6 bases from V and 5 bases from J, with 7 bases between. CDR3 sequence: CASRQGNEKLFF. CDR3 nucleotides: TGTGCCAGCAGACAGGGCAATGAAAAACTGTTTTTT.

This chain joins TRBV27 and TRBJ1-1; D unresolved. Trimming took off 3 bases at V and 6 bases at J, with 26 bases between the two ends. Looked up from germline, CDR1 is MNHEY and CDR2 is SMNVEV (reference sequence). The CDR3 covers 18 residues. The CDR3 nucleotides read TGTGCCAGCAGTTTTCGGTTTTCCCGGGCGAGGATGGTATCTGAAGCTTTCTTT. Encoded protein: CASSFRFSRARMVSEAFF.